This T cell receptor (beta chain) emerged from a study of blood T cell repertoires in COVID-19. Study in general: Acute and convalescent COVID-19 specimens originated in the United States, Italy and Spain. Sample material is recorded as cDNA or gDNA derived from T cells, B-cell-depleted T cells, or PBMCs.

V dropped 5 bases and J dropped 5 bases, with 12 bases sitting between them. Germline V CDR1 and CDR2: MNHEY, SMNVEV (reference sequence). CDR3 length: 13 residues. Seattle patients were enrolled during active infection and followed longitudinally. As processed by the authors: Counts of nucleated cells, estimated from reference gene primer amplification, were obtained. Repertoires were generated with immunoSEQ multiplex PCR, while TCRdb's copy carries only in-frame clones and drops some. The V and J calls and clone size come from that table; D and trimming were worked out from the DNA. This repertoire shows about 260,000 clones, around 86% found once; its top ten account for approximately 5.3%.

The sequence came from a woman aged 55-70 years with COVID-19, enrolled during active disease. The sequenced sample was peripheral blood. The chain has TRBV27 and TRBJ1-1, with D maybe TRBD1 (5 bases). The DNA for the CDR3 is TGTGCCAGCAGTCCACAGGCCTGGACTGAAGCTTTCTTT. Its protein product is CASSPQAWTEAFF.